The 23 T cell receptor beta chains in this list originate from one sample, sequenced in a study of cytomegalovirus exposure and HLA in healthy donors. In the PCR, 60 Vbeta and 13 Jbeta primers were used. Profiled with immunoSEQ multiplex PCR; TCRdb holds only in-frame clones, not every one. The table lists roughly 130,000 clones, about four fifths of them singletons. Sequencing was carried out using PBMCs. All receptors come from a male donor in good health and CMV-seropositive.

This sequence joins TRBV12-5 and TRBJ1-2; 7 bases fit TRBD1. With 1 base clipped from V and 5 bases from J, the junction kept 4 bases outside the gene matches. The CDR3 is 14 amino acids. The germline V gene has CDR1 LGHNT and CDR2 FRNRAP. Written as DNA, the CDR3 is TGTGCTAGTGGTTTGGGCGGGACAGCGTATGGCTACACCTTC. Its protein is CASGLGGTAYGYTF.

In its sample, this clone was seen once. The DNA for the CDR3 is TGTGCCAGAAGCCCAATTCTGCTAGCGGGGGGACTCTCCTACGAGCAGTACTTC. This sequence encodes CARSPILLAGGLSYEQYF. V and J are TRBV5-3 and TRBJ2-7; the match to TRBD2 covers 11 bases. TRBV5-3 is an ORF, with its function uncertain. Trimming at V came to 4 bases and at J to 0 bases, leaving 12 bases not matched to a gene. The length of the CDR3 is 18 residues.

This clone has only a few counts. The J gene is TRBJ2-3, the V gene TRBV7-9; D uncertain. This CDR3 is 15 amino acids long. Trimming took 4 bases from V and 1 from J, leaving 12 bases between them. CDR1 is SEHNR and CDR2 is FQNEAQ in the germline V gene (reference sequence). The CDR3 spells CASSSDREGTDTQYF. CDR3 sequence (DNA): TGTGCCAGCAGCTCAGATCGAGAGGGCACAGATACGCAGTATTTT.

This chain joins TRBV5-1 and TRBJ1-3; 10 bases align to TRBD1. Germline CDR1 reads SGHRS; CDR2 reads YFSETQ. The CDR3 covers 15 residues. Trimming cost V 4 bases and J 2 bases; bases outside gene matches: 3. CDR3 sequence (DNA): TGCGCCAGCAGCCCGGACAGGGGGACTGGAAACACCATATATTTT. This gives the protein CASSPDRGTGNTIYF.

The sample holds a few counts of this clone. The chain joins TRBV5-8 to TRBJ2-3, with D tentatively TRBD1 (5 bases). This CDR3 contains 16 residues. Germline-derived CDR1 and CDR2 are SGHTS and YDEGEE. V was shortened by 5 bases and J by 1 base, with 17 bases between the two germline ends. The CDR3 protein is CASSATQGRGTDTQYF. The DNA of the CDR3 is TGTGCCAGCAGTGCGACCCAGGGCCGGGGCACAGATACGCAGTATTTT.

This clone has a handful of counts. The chain's CDR3 is CASSQTKNYEQYF. As DNA, the CDR3 is TGCGCCAGCAGCCAGACTAAAAACTACGAGCAGTACTTC. This chain links TRBV4-1 with TRBJ2-7; D possibly corresponds to TRBD2 (5 bases). V was shortened by 3 bases and J by 3 bases, with 9 bases between the two germline ends. CDR1 and CDR2 (germline): MGHRA, YSYEKL. The CDR3 totals 13 residues.

The chain employs TRBV11-3 and TRBJ2-7, with a possible D match to TRBD1 (6 bases). The CDR3 runs 15 residues. Germline CDR1 is SGHNT and CDR2 is YENEEA. Trimming cost V 1 base and J 0 bases, with 10 bases left between them. CDR3 protein: CASSLGGDNSYEQYF. Written as DNA, the CDR3 is TGTGCCAGCAGCTTAGGAGGGGACAACTCCTACGAGCAGTACTTC.

This clone showed up just once. The chain has TRBV2 and TRBJ2-5; TRBD2 aligns across 10 bases. CDR1 and CDR2 from the germline V gene are SNHLY and FYNNEI. The CDR3 contains 16 residues. V lost 4 bases and J lost 2; bases outside the gene matches: 7. In nucleotides, the CDR3 is TGTGCCAGCAGTGGGCCCCTAGCGGGGGCACAAGAGACCCAGTACTTC. As protein: CASSGPLAGAQETQYF.

The chain recombines TRBV29-1 with TRBJ1-1; 7 bases line up with TRBD1. CDR3 size: 13 residues. Trimming cost V 4 bases and J 0 bases; bases outside gene matches: 2. Germline CDR1 is SQVTM and CDR2 is ANQGSEA. The chain's CDR3 is CSVVGQMNTEAFF. The CDR3, as DNA: TGCAGCGTTGTGGGACAGATGAACACTGAAGCTTTCTTT.

The chain links TRBV4-3 to TRBJ1-1, with 9 positions matching TRBD1. The junction had 16 bases not matched to a gene; V was cut back by 1 base and J by 10 bases. CDR1 is LGHNA and CDR2 is YSLEER in the germline V gene. The CDR3 extends over 17 amino acids. The CDR3 DNA is TGCGCCAGCAGCCAAGTCTCAACCGGGACAGGGACAGTCGCAGCTTTCTTT. It yields the protein CASSQVSTGTGTVAAFF.

This chain links TRBV11-1 with TRBJ2-5, with TRBD2 matching over 7 bases. Trimming at V came to 1 base and at J to 0 bases, leaving 5 bases not matched to a gene. Per germline, CDR1 SGHAT and CDR2 FQDESV (reference sequence). CDR3 length equals 16 residues. This chain's CDR3 is CASSLGTLANQETQYF. The CDR3 region has the DNA TGTGCCAGCAGCTTAGGTACACTAGCGAACCAAGAGACCCAGTACTTC. Together with reference TRBV11-1 and TRBJ2-5, the CDR3 gives the full variable domain: EAEVAQSPRYKITEKSQAVAFWCDPISGHATLYWYRQILGQGPELLVQFQDESVVDDSQLPKDRFSAERLKGVDSTLKIQPAELGDSAMYLCASSLGTLANQETQYFGPGTRLLVL.

The chain is built from TRBV7-6 and TRBJ2-5; 7 nucleotides line up with TRBD2. Germline V CDR1 and CDR2: SGHVS, FNYEAQ. After removal of 1 base from V and 5 bases from J, the junction contained 4 bases not matched to a gene. The CDR3 runs to 14 residues. CDR3 coding DNA: TGTGCCAGCAGCTTAGGGACGGGGGGTGAGACCCAGTACTTC. It is translated as CASSLGTGGETQYF.

The chain combines TRBV5-1 with TRBJ1-2; possible D gene TRBD1, 5 bases. Germline CDR1 reads SGHRS; CDR2 reads YFSETQ. The CDR3 is 13 residues long. Trimming removed 2 bases at V and 7 bases at J, with 12 bases between. The CDR3 DNA sequence: TGCGCCAGCAGCTTTACAGGTCCGGGTGGCTACACCTTC. It specifies CASSFTGPGGYTF.

The DNA for the CDR3 is TGTGCCAGCGGGCGGGAGTCCACGAGAGGCACCGGGGAGCTGTTTTTT. Its translation: CASGRESTRGTGELFF. The V gene is TRBV4-2, the J gene TRBJ2-2; TRBD2 matches at 7 bases. The CDR3 length is 16 residues. In germline, CDR1 is LGHNA, CDR2 YNFKEQ. With V trimmed by 8 bases and J by 4 bases, 13 bases remained unmatched.

The sample holds one count of this clone. This rearrangement joins TRBV11-2 to TRBJ1-5; 7 bases line up with TRBD1. There are 14 residues in the CDR3. Germline V gives CDR1 SGHAT, CDR2 FQNNGV. Unmatched junction bases numbered 1, after V lost 3 bases and J lost 2 bases. CDR3 amino acids: CASSFTGGNQPQHF. The CDR3, as DNA: TGTGCCAGCAGCTTTACAGGGGGCAATCAGCCCCAGCATTTT.

Only a few counts were recorded for this clone. The chain recombines TRBV5-1 with TRBJ1-1; weak D call: TRBD1 (6 bases). Trimming pared 4 bases from V and 4 bases from J, leaving 14 bases between. Germline V gene data show CDR1 as SGHRS and CDR2 as YFSETQ. The CDR3 consists of 14 residues. CDR3 residues: CASSVTGSSTEAFF. The CDR3 DNA follows: TGCGCCAGCAGCGTTACAGGGTCGAGCACTGAAGCTTTCTTT.

J is TRBJ2-3 and V is TRBV5-6, with TRBD2 matching over 7 bases. This CDR3 is built from 15 residues. The V segment lost 0 bases and the J segment 4 bases; nucleotides outside the gene matches: 5. Germline values: CDR1 SGHDT, CDR2 YYEEEE. CDR3: CASSLANLAADTQYF. The CDR3 coding sequence is TGTGCCAGCAGCTTGGCCAATCTAGCGGCAGATACGCAGTATTTT.

The rearrangement links TRBV4-3 to TRBJ1-4; the D is unclear. The germline CDR1 and CDR2 sequences are LGHNA and YSLEER. This CDR3 is 17 amino acids long. Trimming left V 4 bases short and J 2 bases short, with 17 bases between. The DNA of the CDR3 is TGCGCCAGCAGCCTCGCCCGGTGGGCCGTTACTAATGAAAAACTGTTTTTT. This translates into CASSLARWAVTNEKLFF.

This chain joins TRBV11-2 and TRBJ1-4, with 9 bases aligning to TRBD1. CDR1 and CDR2 from the germline V gene are SGHAT and FQNNGV. This CDR3 is built from 15 residues. Trimming at V came to 6 bases and at J to 8 bases, leaving 10 bases not matched to a gene. CDR3 bases: TGTGCCAGCAGGTCAACAGGGGGCAGTGGCGAAAAACTGTTTTTT. Translated, it gives CASRSTGGSGEKLFF.

This chain joins TRBV29-1 and TRBJ1-1; D is possibly TRBD1 (5 bases). This CDR3 has 10 residues. The V end lost 8 bases, the J end lost 8 bases, and 12 bases lay between the germline ends. CDR1 is SQVTM and CDR2 is ANQGSEA in the germline V gene. In DNA form, the CDR3 reads TGCAGCCACCGTAGGGGCGAAGCTTTCTTT. Protein sequence: CSHRRGEAFF.

The chain combines TRBV5-1 with TRBJ1-5; 10 nucleotides line up with TRBD1. The length of the CDR3 is 14 residues. Germline CDR1 and CDR2: SGHRS and YFSETQ. V trimming: 4 bases; J trimming: 7 bases; junction bases outside the gene matches: 5. The CDR3 is CASSTGTGVQPQHF. The CDR3 DNA reads TGCGCCAGCAGCACCGGGACAGGGGTGCAGCCCCAGCATTTT.

The V gene is TRBV6-5, the J gene TRBJ2-1; D is perhaps TRBD1 (5 bases). The CDR3 loop spans 16 amino acids. Germline V gene sequence: CDR1 MNHEY, CDR2 SVGAGI. Trimming took 0 bases from V and 3 from J, leaving 12 bases between them. The CDR3 DNA reads TGTGCCAGCAGTTACTCCCAGGGAAGTCTCTACAATGAGCAGTTCTTC. It yields the protein CASSYSQGSLYNEQFF.

The rearrangement uses TRBV7-3 and TRBJ2-1; 10 bases map to TRBD2. The CDR3 is made up of 14 amino acids. V was clipped by 5 bases and J by 9 bases; unmatched bases: 7. The germline gives CDR1 SGHTA, CDR2 FQGTGA. CDR3 DNA sequence: TGTGCCAGCAGCCTAGCGGGGGAGGGGAGTGAGCAGTTCTTC. This codes for CASSLAGEGSEQFF.